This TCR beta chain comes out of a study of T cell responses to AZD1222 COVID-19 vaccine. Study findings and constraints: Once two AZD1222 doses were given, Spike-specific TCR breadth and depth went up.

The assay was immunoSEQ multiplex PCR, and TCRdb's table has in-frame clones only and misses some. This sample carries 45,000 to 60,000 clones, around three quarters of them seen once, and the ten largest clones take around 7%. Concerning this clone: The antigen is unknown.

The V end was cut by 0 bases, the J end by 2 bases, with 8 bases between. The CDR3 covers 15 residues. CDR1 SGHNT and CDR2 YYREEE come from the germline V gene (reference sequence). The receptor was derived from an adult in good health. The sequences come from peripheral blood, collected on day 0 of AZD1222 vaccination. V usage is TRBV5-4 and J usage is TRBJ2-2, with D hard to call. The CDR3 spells CASSLAVDNTGELFF. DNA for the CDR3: TGTGCCAGCAGCTTGGCCGTAGATAACACCGGGGAGCTGTTTTTT.